A single count supports the clone carrying this TCR beta chain. Its specificity is not known. Per germline, CDR1 LNHDA and CDR2 SQIVND (reference sequence). The CDR3 has 18 residues. The junction had 5 bases not matched to a gene; V was cut back by 1 base and J by 1 base. Isolated RNA was reverse transcribed in full, so expressed TCRB transcripts were sequenced. Using immunoSEQ multiplex PCR, the repertoire was profiled, and TCRdb retains in-frame clones only, with some absent. Among more than 150,000 clones, more than 10% were seen once, and the ten largest hold roughly 0.56%. This specimen comes from a study of beta chain features in type 1 diabetes. Points from the study as a whole: Any HLA type influence on TCRB rearrangement was left unresolved here. PCR might pick shorter templates more often, in the same way for patients and controls.

The sequence derives from a woman younger than 30 in good health. Material for sequencing was central memory CD4+ T cells from blood. This sequence joins TRBV19 and TRBJ1-5; 12 nucleotides match TRBD1. CDR3 bases: TGTGCCAGTAGTATAGCGGGGACAGGGGGCGCGAGCAATCAGCCCCAGCATTTT. Its protein is CASSIAGTGGASNQPQHF.